These 4 T cell receptor beta chains were all obtained from the same sample, sequenced in a study of T cell responses to AZD1222 COVID-19 vaccine. Method: immunoSEQ multiplex PCR; TCRdb's copy keeps in-frame clones and lacks some. Among 95,000 to 150,000 clones listed, about nine tenths were seen once. The source was peripheral blood, collected 28 days after the second AZD1222 dose. These TCRs come from an adult who received the AZD1222 COVID-19 vaccine.

In DNA form, the CDR3 reads TGTGCCAGCAGCCCCGACATGAACACTGAAGCTTTCTTT. It yields the protein CASSPDMNTEAFF. This chain links TRBV6-5 with TRBJ1-1; D is undetermined. The CDR3 runs to 13 residues. Trimming stripped 6 bases from V and 0 bases from J, with 8 bases between. Germline CDR1 MNHEY, CDR2 SVGAGI.

The genes are TRBV4-2 and TRBJ1-4; D is perhaps TRBD1 (5 bases). The V and J ends lost 3 bases and 3 bases respectively, with 17 bases between them. Germline V gene sequence: CDR1 LGHNA, CDR2 YNFKEQ. There are 17 residues in the CDR3. The CDR3 bases are TGTGCCAGCAGCCAGCGAAAATCCGGGGGTTCTAATGAAAAACTGTTTTTT. It translates to CASSQRKSGGSNEKLFF.

J is TRBJ2-1 and V is TRBV9, with D possibly matching TRBD1 (6 bases). The germline V gene encodes CDR1 SGDLS and CDR2 YYNGEE. The CDR3 is made up of 16 amino acids. Trimming cost V 4 bases and J 3 bases, with 17 bases left between them. Written as DNA, the CDR3 is TGTGCCAGCAGCCCGTTGGACAGTACCTACTACAATGAGCAGTTCTTC. Translated: CASSPLDSTYYNEQFF.

V and J are TRBV5-8 and TRBJ1-2; TRBD1 matches 9 bases. Germline V gives CDR1 SGHTS, CDR2 YDEGEE. The V and J ends lost 4 bases and 5 bases, in that order; junction bases with no gene match: 12. The CDR3 runs to 16 residues. DNA for the CDR3: TGTGCCAGCAGCCTCAACCGGGACAGGGTCGATTATGGCTACACCTTC. This translates into CASSLNRDRVDYGYTF.